This TCR beta chain stems from a study of CD8 T cells in Susac syndrome. When the RNA was reverse transcribed, random hexamers were used with an input of roughly 0.45 to 1 ug. Multiplex immunoSEQ PCR targeted 54 Vbeta and 13 Jbeta TCR beta segments. Using its own MiXCR run on the immunoSEQ multiplex PCR reads, TCRdb lists one record per CDR3 protein. The repertoire has approximately 180,000 distinct CDR3 sequences, about 93% of them found once; the top ten carry around 0.097%. CDR3 size: 17 residues. CDR1 is WSHSY, CDR2 SAAADI, per germline. Trimming shortened V by 5 bases and J by 6 bases, and 20 bases separated the two germline ends. Blood CD8+ and CD4+ T cells underwent high-throughput TCR beta sequencing. The multiple sclerosis control group was made up of treatment-naive patients with stable or active relapsing-remitting disease.

The chain has TRBV10-2 and TRBJ1-6; D not certain. The TCR was taken from a human donor with multiple sclerosis. Sequencing input: CD4+ T cells from PBMCs. In DNA, the CDR3 is TGCGCCAGCAGTTCCGGACTATCGGATGACCTTAATTCACCCCTCCACTTT. Protein product: CASSSGLSDDLNSPLHF.